One and the same sample provided the 20 T cell receptor beta chains below, sequenced in a study of cytomegalovirus exposure and HLA in healthy donors. Vbeta (60) and Jbeta (13) primers were used in the PCR. Sequencing used immunoSEQ multiplex PCR; TCRdb keeps in-frame clones, though not all of them. The table has over 150,000 clones, about four fifths seen once. Input material: PBMCs. The receptor source for this set is a woman aged 45 to 65 in good health and CMV-seropositive.

This chain connects TRBV15 to TRBJ2-1; TRBD2 matches at 9 bases. With 6 bases clipped from V and 7 bases from J, the junction kept 13 bases outside the gene matches. In germline, CDR1 is LNHNV, CDR2 YYDKDF (reference sequence). CDR3 size: 16 residues. The CDR3 bases are TGTGCCACCAGGTTGTCCGGGGGAGCGGGGGGTAATGAGCAGTTCTTC. Amino acids: CATRLSGGAGGNEQFF. Together with reference TRBV15 and TRBJ2-1, the CDR3 gives the full variable domain: DAMVIQNPRYQVTQFGKPVTLSCSQTLNHNVMYWYQQKSSQAPKLLFHYYDKDFNNEADTPDNFQSRRPNTSFCFLDIRSPGLGDTAMYLCATRLSGGAGGNEQFFGPGTRLTVL.

The chain combines TRBV19 with TRBJ1-2; TRBD1 agrees at 9 bases. There are 13 residues in the CDR3. The V gene's germline CDR1 is LNHDA and CDR2 SQIVND (reference sequence). With 7 bases clipped from V and 5 bases from J, the junction kept 5 bases outside the gene matches. The CDR3 loop is CASKVGQGYGYTF. The CDR3 bases are TGTGCCAGTAAAGTGGGACAGGGTTATGGCTACACCTTC.

The chain links TRBV7-2 to TRBJ2-5, with a weak D call TRBD2 (6 bases). V was cut by 1 base and J by 4 bases, with 13 bases left in between. The CDR3 covers 15 residues. From germline, CDR1 is SGHTA and CDR2 FQGNSA. CDR3 in DNA: TGTGCCAGCAGCTTAGGGGGGGACGAGTTAGAGACCCAGTACTTC. This codes for CASSLGGDELETQYF.

The chain joins TRBV28 to TRBJ2-7; TRBD1 matches 8 bases. V was clipped by 10 bases and J by 0 bases; unmatched bases: 11. Germline CDR1 is MDHEN and CDR2 is SYDVKM. The CDR3 extends over 15 amino acids. The chain's CDR3 is CATHFLDRDSYEQYF. DNA of the CDR3: TGTGCCACCCACTTTTTGGACAGGGACTCCTACGAGCAGTACTTC.

The genes are TRBV28 and TRBJ2-1; possibly TRBD1 for D (5 bases). From germline, CDR1 is MDHEN and CDR2 SYDVKM. The CDR3 contains 13 residues. Trimming removed 1 base from V and 9 bases from J, with 10 bases in between. In DNA form, the CDR3 reads TGTGCCAGCAGTTTATCCCAGGGTCCTGAGCAGTTCTTC. It translates to CASSLSQGPEQFF.

The chain is built from TRBV10-1 and TRBJ2-6; TRBD2 might be the D (7 bases). Germline-derived CDR1 and CDR2 are WNHNN and SYGVQD (reference sequence). The CDR3 totals 23 residues. The germline V and J ends were trimmed by 10 bases and 0 bases, with 37 bases remaining between them. The CDR3 DNA is TGCGCCACCCTCAGATCAAGGGGACATTTTAGGCGGGGGACAAGCTCTGGGGCCAACGTCCTGACTTTC. Its translation: CATLRSRGHFRRGTSSGANVLTF.

Worth noting for this clone: This sample also contains other DNA sequences that code for the same CDR3. This chain uses TRBV19 with TRBJ1-1; D gene ambiguous. The CDR3 has 14 amino acids. Per the germline V gene, CDR1 is LNHDA and CDR2 is SQIVND (reference sequence). V gave up 7 bases and J gave up 0 bases, with 12 bases separating them. CDR3 DNA: TGTGCCAGTATGGACCGGGGAATGAACACTGAAGCTTTCTTT. Translation: CASMDRGMNTEAFF.

V and J are TRBV5-6 and TRBJ2-3, with 8 bases matching TRBD1. Germline V CDR1 and CDR2: SGHDT, YYEEEE. Losses at the gene ends were 1 base for V and 7 bases for J; bases not matched to a gene: 17. The CDR3 covers 18 residues. The CDR3 DNA reads as TGTGCCAGCAGCTTGAGTCCTTCGACAGGGGTGAAGGGATATACGCAGTATTTT. It codes for CASSLSPSTGVKGYTQYF.

The rearrangement joins TRBV19 to TRBJ1-1, with D unresolved. There are 15 residues in the CDR3. V lost 6 bases and J lost 1, with 15 bases in between. The germline V gene encodes CDR1 LNHDA and CDR2 SQIVND (reference sequence). CDR3 protein: CASRPEPDWNTEAFF. The DNA of the CDR3 is TGTGCCAGTAGACCCGAGCCCGATTGGAACACTGAAGCTTTCTTT.

The V call is TRBV18, the J call TRBJ1-5; possibly TRBD1 for D (5 bases). This CDR3 spans 16 amino acids. Trimming shortened V by 1 base and J by 0 bases, and 10 bases separated the two germline ends. Germline CDR1 reads KGHSH; CDR2 reads LQKENI. The CDR3, as DNA: TGTGCCAGCTCACCACGAGAAAGGGGTAGCAATCAGCCCCAGCATTTT. It specifies CASSPRERGSNQPQHF.

The chain couples TRBV7-9 to TRBJ2-7, with D tentatively TRBD1 (5 bases). The germline V gene encodes CDR1 SEHNR and CDR2 FQNEAQ (reference sequence). Between the trimmed V and J ends, which lost 1 base and 1 base, there was a span of 8 bases. This CDR3 comprises 14 residues. CDR3 nucleotides: TGTGCCAGCAGCTTAGACGCAGGGTCCTACGAGCAGTACTTC. It is translated as CASSLDAGSYEQYF.

This chain joins TRBV7-9 and TRBJ2-1; 8 positions match TRBD2. The CDR3 totals 15 residues. The germline V gene has CDR1 SEHNR and CDR2 FQNEAQ (reference sequence). Losses at the gene ends were 4 bases for V and 7 bases for J; bases not matched to a gene: 9. CDR3 in amino acids: CASSWAGGRKNEQFF. CDR3 sequence (DNA): TGTGCCAGCAGCTGGGCGGGGGGCAGAAAAAATGAGCAGTTCTTC.

The chain combines TRBV2 with TRBJ1-4; 8 bases are shared with TRBD1. Germline V CDR1 and CDR2: SNHLY, FYNNEI. This CDR3 is built from 15 residues. J lost 7 bases, V lost 4 bases, and 8 bases had no gene match. CDR3 coding DNA: TGTGCCAGCAGTGCGTACAGGGGGGTTGGTGAAAAACTGTTTTTT. This sequence encodes CASSAYRGVGEKLFF. The full variable domain, rest sourced from reference TRBV2 and TRBJ1-4, is EPEVTQTPSHQVTQMGQEVILRCVPISNHLYFYWYRQILGQKVEFLVSFYNNEISEKSEIFDDQFSVERPDGSNFTLKIRSTKLEDSAMYFCASSAYRGVGEKLFFGSGTQLSVL.

The chain combines TRBV7-9 with TRBJ2-7; possible D gene TRBD2, 6 bases. Trimming took 11 bases from V and 1 from J, leaving 15 bases between them. The CDR3 covers 13 residues. The germline gives CDR1 SEHNR, CDR2 FQNEAQ (reference sequence). CDR3 amino acids: CAGRGDGSYEQYF. DNA of the CDR3: TGTGCCGGGCGGGGAGACGGATCCTACGAGCAGTACTTC.

This clone occurred a few times. Additional DNA sequences in this sample encode the identical CDR3. This sequence joins TRBV20-1 and TRBJ2-7; tentatively, D is TRBD2 (5 bases). This CDR3 is 11 amino acids long. Germline CDR1 and CDR2: DFQATT and SNEGSKA (reference sequence). V gave up 5 bases and J gave up 5 bases, with 10 bases separating them. CDR3 amino acids: CSAREGDEQYF. The CDR3, as DNA: TGCAGTGCTCGCGAGGGTGACGAGCAGTACTTC.

The V gene is TRBV7-8, the J gene TRBJ1-1, with a weak D call TRBD1 (5 bases). CDR1 SGHVS and CDR2 FQNEAQ come from the germline V gene. V was trimmed by 2 bases and J by 5 bases, leaving 9 bases between them. There are 13 residues in the CDR3. The CDR3 coding sequence is TGTGCCAGCAGCTTACGGGGGATAACTGAAGCTTTCTTT. As protein: CASSLRGITEAFF. Looking up the rest from reference TRBV7-8 and TRBJ1-1 gives the full variable domain: GAGVSQSPRYKVAKRGQDVALRCDPISGHVSLFWYQQALGQGPEFLTYFQNEAQLDKSGLPSDRFFAERPEGSVSTLKIQRTQQEDSAVYLCASSLRGITEAFFGQGTRLTVV.

V is TRBV27 and J is TRBJ2-1, with a weak D call TRBD2 (6 bases). CDR1 is MNHEY and CDR2 is SMNVEV in the germline V gene (reference sequence). V was shortened by 3 bases and J by 1 base, with 22 bases between the two germline ends. This CDR3 has 19 residues. The CDR3 region is CASSLTRTRGSRSYNEQFF. The CDR3 DNA reads as TGTGCCAGCAGTTTGACCCGGACGCGGGGTTCGAGGTCCTACAATGAGCAGTTCTTC.

The chain combines TRBV28 with TRBJ2-2; maybe TRBD2 (6 bases). Germline CDR1 and CDR2: MDHEN and SYDVKM. The CDR3 sequence is 15 residues long. The V and J ends lost 4 bases and 3 bases respectively, with 12 bases between them. In DNA, the CDR3 is TGTGCCAGCAGTTCTCCGAGGAGGGACACCGGGGAGCTGTTTTTT. As protein: CASSSPRRDTGELFF.

The chain uses TRBV4-3 and TRBJ1-6, with TRBD1 matching 12 bases. J gave up 9 bases and V 5 bases, and 14 bases lay outside the gene matches. CDR1 and CDR2 (germline): LGHNA, YSLEER. The CDR3 length is 18 residues. CDR3 region: CASSVGTGGAKYASPLHF. Here the CDR3 DNA reads TGCGCCAGCAGCGTAGGGACAGGGGGCGCTAAATATGCTTCACCCCTCCACTTT.

Regarding this clone: One junction end does not reproduce the germline sequence, and a read error may be involved. The V and J genes are TRBV4-2 and TRBJ1-2; D perhaps matches TRBD1 (6 bases). Germline V gene lookup returns CDR1 LGHNA and CDR2 YNFKEQ. This CDR3 spans 15 amino acids. CDR3 sequence (DNA): TGTACCAGCAGCCAAGAAAGGGTACAGGGCTATGGCTACACCTTC. Amino acids: CTSSQERVQGYGYTF.